The 9 T cell receptor beta chains in this list originate from one sample, sequenced in a study of T-cell reconstitution after alpha-beta-depleted transplantation in children. TCRbeta library construction was performed incorporating unique molecular identifiers. TCRdb re-analysed the PCR reads in MiXCR, keeping a single row per CDR3 protein. The sample lists around 800,000 distinct CDR3 sequences, 15% to 20% occurring once. This sample comprised PBMCs, mostly from graft donor cells, obtained 360 days after TCRalphabeta/CD19-depleted stem cell transplant. These receptors came from a male patient younger than 18 who had a stem cell transplant for acute lymphoblastic leukemia, so the T cells may come from the graft donor.

As to this clonotype: A much larger clonotype is one base distant, so this may be a read error. The chain employs TRBV11-2 and TRBJ2-1, with D unclear. This CDR3 spans 15 amino acids. V dropped 2 bases and J dropped 2 bases, with 10 bases sitting between them. Germline CDR1 is SGHAT and CDR2 is FQNNGV. This CDR3 reads CASSLMGSTYNEQFF. The CDR3 nucleotides read TGTGCCAGCAGCTTAATGGGGTCCACCTACAATGAGCAGTTCTTC.

This clonotype has a count of ten or more. This chain connects TRBV11-3 to TRBJ1-1; TRBD1 is a possible D gene (5 bases). CDR1 is SGHNT, CDR2 YENEEA, per germline. Trimming removed 1 base from V and 1 base from J, with 10 bases in between. The CDR3 contains 15 residues. CDR3 amino acids: CASSLGGVENTEAFF. The DNA of the CDR3 is TGTGCCAGCAGCTTAGGAGGGGTTGAGAACACTGAAGCTTTCTTT.

This clonotype was counted a few times. V and J are TRBV5-1 and TRBJ2-1; no reliable D call. The V and J ends lost 6 bases and 0 bases respectively, with 13 bases between them. Germline CDR1 SGHRS, CDR2 YFSETQ. The CDR3 has 15 amino acids. The CDR3 nucleotides are TGCGCCAGCACCTCCGGGCCGAGCTCCTACAATGAGCAGTTCTTC. Translated: CASTSGPSSYNEQFF.

J is TRBJ2-7 and V is TRBV4-2, with D possibly being TRBD1 or TRBD2 (6 bases each). This CDR3 has 17 residues. Per the germline V gene, CDR1 is LGHNA and CDR2 is YNFKEQ. V was pared by 1 base and J by 3 bases, with 19 bases between. This CDR3 is CASSQVGRGGGGYEQYF. As DNA, the CDR3 is TGTGCCAGCAGCCAAGTCGGCAGAGGAGGAGGGGGCTACGAGCAGTACTTC.

This clonotype was picked up a small number of times. The rearrangement links TRBV12-3 or TRBV12-4 to TRBJ2-1; 8 nucleotides agree with TRBD2. CDR3 size: 16 residues. After removal of 0 bases from V and 5 bases from J, the junction contained 6 bases not matched to a gene. The CDR3 region is CASSLARAGGHNEQFF. CDR3 nucleotides: TGTGCCAGCAGTTTAGCGCGGGCGGGAGGCCACAATGAGCAGTTCTTC.

Note on this clonotype: The missing conserved phenylalanine or tryptophan at the end of this CDR3 makes a read error likely. The V call is TRBV7-2, the J call TRBJ1-3, with a possible D match to TRBD1 (5 bases). Germline-derived CDR1 and CDR2 are SGHTA and FQGNSA. V lost 4 bases to trimming and J lost 0 bases, with 10 bases between them. The CDR3 is 15 residues long. CDR3 sequence: CASSSRQLSGNTIYC. The CDR3 DNA is TGTGCCAGCAGCTCCAGACAGCTCTCTGGAAACACCATATATTGT.

This clonotype has at least ten counts. The CDR3 reads CASSLEEQGETQYF. CDR3 sequence (DNA): TGTGCCAGCAGTTTAGAGGAACAGGGAGAGACCCAGTACTTC. The chain employs TRBV12-3 or TRBV12-4 and TRBJ2-5, with TRBD1 as a possible D gene (6 bases). The CDR3 is made up of 14 amino acids. Between the trimmed V and J ends, which lost 1 base and 4 bases, there was a span of 10 bases.

The table lists this clonotype with many counts. This chain connects TRBV12-3 or TRBV12-4 to TRBJ2-5, with 9 bases that match TRBD1. V was clipped by 10 bases and J by 4 bases; unmatched bases: 7. The CDR3 runs 13 residues. The CDR3 region has the DNA TGTGCCAACGGATGGACAGGGGTAGAGACCCAGTACTTC. Its translation is CANGWTGVETQYF.

This chain connects TRBV11-3 to TRBJ2-7; TRBD1 aligns across 7 bases. There are 15 residues in the CDR3. V was pared by 1 base and J by 2 bases, with 5 bases of the junction left unmatched. From germline, CDR1 is SGHNT and CDR2 YENEEA. CDR3 in DNA: TGTGCCAGCAGCTTAGTACAGGGGCGAGCCTACGAGCAGTACTTC. It yields the protein CASSLVQGRAYEQYF. Full variable domain (outside the CDR3, taken from reference TRBV11-3 and TRBJ2-7): EAGVVQSPRYKIIEKKQPVAFWCNPISGHNTLYWYLQNLGQGPELLIRYENEEAVDDSQLPKDRFSAERLKGVDSTLKIQPAELGDSAVYLCASSLVQGRAYEQYFGPGTRLTVT.